This T cell receptor (delta chain) was sequenced during a study of gamma-delta chains in newborns, infants, children (dated by TCRdb to the late 2010s). A note on the overall study: According to the title of the study, polyclonal expansion of innate gammadelta T cells immediately after birth is driven by microbial exposure. The study examined the way microbial exposure affected innate gammadelta T cell populations in human newborns right after birth.

CDR1 GEAIGNYY and CDR2 EKD were looked up in the germline V gene. Germline trimming: 0 bases from V, 2 bases from J; junction bases outside gene matches: 11. The CDR3 starts with the cysteine, ends with the phenylalanine, and has 19 residues. The DNA shown is the 57-base CDR3, in frame from base 1. As concerns this clone: Its antigen has not been determined. With a much larger clone just one base away, this may be a read error.

Sequencing used an Illumina MiSeq. After TCRdb called clones again from the public reads with CATT, rows with identical DNA were merged. The sample data list a few thousand delta-chain clones, and about 10% of these were observed just once. The top ten clonotypes cover around 10% of the sample. Rearrangement joined TRDV2 to TRDJ1; TRDD3 fits 13 bases in the junction. TCRdb supplies no J gene; here it was assigned by aligning the nucleotide sequence to germline. Specimen: blood. This TCR was recovered from a child who was a newborn, infant or young child, either healthy, febrile or measles-vaccinated (not recorded which). The CDR3 loop reads CACDTAPYWGIRRTDKLIF. The bases read TGTGCCTGTGACACCGCTCCGTACTGGGGGATACGGCGGACCGATAAACTCATCTTT.